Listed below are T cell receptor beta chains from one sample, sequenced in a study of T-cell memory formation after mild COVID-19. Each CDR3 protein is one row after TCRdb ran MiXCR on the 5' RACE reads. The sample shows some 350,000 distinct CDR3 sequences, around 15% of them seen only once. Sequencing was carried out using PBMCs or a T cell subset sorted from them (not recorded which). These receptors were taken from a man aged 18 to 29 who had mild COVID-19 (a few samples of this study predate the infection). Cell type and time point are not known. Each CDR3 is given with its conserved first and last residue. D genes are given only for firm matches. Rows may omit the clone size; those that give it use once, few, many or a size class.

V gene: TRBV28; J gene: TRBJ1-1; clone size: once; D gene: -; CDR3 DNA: TGTGCCAGCATTTCGGGTGGGACGAACAATGAAGCTTTCTTT; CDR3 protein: CASISGGTNNEAFF
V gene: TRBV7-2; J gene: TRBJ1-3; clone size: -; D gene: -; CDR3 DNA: TGTGCCAGCAGCTTAGCAGGGGACACCATATATTTT; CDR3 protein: CASSLAGDTIYF
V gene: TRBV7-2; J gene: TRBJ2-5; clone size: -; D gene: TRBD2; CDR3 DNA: TGTGCCAGCAGCTTAGGCGGGGGGGCCTTAGAGACCCAGTACTTC; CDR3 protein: CASSLGGGALETQYF
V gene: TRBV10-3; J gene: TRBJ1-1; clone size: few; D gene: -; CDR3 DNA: TGTGCCATCAGTGAGTCCACTGAAGCTTTCTTT; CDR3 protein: CAISESTEAFF
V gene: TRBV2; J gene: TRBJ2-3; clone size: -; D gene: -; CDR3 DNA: TGTGCCAGCAGTATTTTGAGCCCGGAAGATACGCAGTATTTT; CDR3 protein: CASSILSPEDTQYF
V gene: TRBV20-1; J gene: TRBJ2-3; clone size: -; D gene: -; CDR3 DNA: TGCAGTGCTAGAAAAGAAAATGCCGATACGCAGTATTTT; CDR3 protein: CSARKENADTQYF
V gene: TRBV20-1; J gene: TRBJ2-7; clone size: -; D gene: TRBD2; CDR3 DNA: TGCAGTGCTAGTCGGGGGGTAGGCTACGAGCAGTACTTC; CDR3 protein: CSASRGVGYEQYF
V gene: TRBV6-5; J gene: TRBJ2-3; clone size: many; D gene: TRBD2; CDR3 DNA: TGTGCCAGCAGTTACGGGACTAGCGGAGATACGCAGTATTTT; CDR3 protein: CASSYGTSGDTQYF
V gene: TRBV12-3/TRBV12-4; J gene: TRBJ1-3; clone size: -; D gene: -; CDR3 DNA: TGTGCCAGCAGTTTGGCCGGGTTCTCTGGAAACACCATATATTTT; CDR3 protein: CASSLAGFSGNTIYF
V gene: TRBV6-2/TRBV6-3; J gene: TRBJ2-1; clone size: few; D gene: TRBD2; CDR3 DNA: TGTGCCAGCAGCGACCAAGCGGGGGGATACAATGAGCAGTTCTTC; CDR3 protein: CASSDQAGGYNEQFF
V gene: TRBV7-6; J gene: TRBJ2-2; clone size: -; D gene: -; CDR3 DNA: TGTGCCAGCAGCTTCGCGACAGCCGGGGAGCTGTTTTTT; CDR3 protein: CASSFATAGELFF
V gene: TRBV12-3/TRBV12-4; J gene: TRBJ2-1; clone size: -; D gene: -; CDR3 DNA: TGTGCCAGCAGGGCCGGGACGGCCTACAATGAGCAGTTCTTC; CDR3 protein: CASRAGTAYNEQFF
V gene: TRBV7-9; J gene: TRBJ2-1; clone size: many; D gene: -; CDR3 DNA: TGTGCCAGCAGCTCCCCTCCCTCGGACGGGGACAATGAGCAGTTCTTC; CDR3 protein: CASSSPPSDGDNEQFF
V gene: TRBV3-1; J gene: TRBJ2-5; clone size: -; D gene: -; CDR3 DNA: TGTGCCAGCAGCCCCCGCGGTGTCGAGACCCAGTACTTC; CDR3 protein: CASSPRGVETQYF
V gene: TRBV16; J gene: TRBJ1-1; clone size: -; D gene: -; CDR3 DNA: TGTGCCAGCAGCCAACTAAGCACTGAAGCTTTCTTT; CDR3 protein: CASSQLSTEAFF
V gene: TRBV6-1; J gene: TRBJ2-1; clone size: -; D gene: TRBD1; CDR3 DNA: TGTGCCAGCATCGGGACAGGGAAGGCTGAGCAGTTCTTC; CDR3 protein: CASIGTGKAEQFF
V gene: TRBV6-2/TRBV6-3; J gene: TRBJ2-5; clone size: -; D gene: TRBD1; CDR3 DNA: TGTGCCCCATCCTACGGGACAGCGACCCAGTACTTC; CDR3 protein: CAPSYGTATQYF
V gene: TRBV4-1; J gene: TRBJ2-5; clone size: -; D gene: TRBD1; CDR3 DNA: TGCGCCAGCAGCCCTGGGCCCGCGACAGGGCAAGAGACCCAGTACTTC; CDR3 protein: CASSPGPATGQETQYF
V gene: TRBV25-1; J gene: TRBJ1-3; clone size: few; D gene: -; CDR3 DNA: TGTGCCAGCAGTGATCCAGGGAGCTCTGGAAACACCATATATTTT; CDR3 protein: CASSDPGSSGNTIYF
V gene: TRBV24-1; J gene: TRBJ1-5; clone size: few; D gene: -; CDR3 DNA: TGTGCCACCAGTGCCCCAGATAGCAATCAGCCCCAGCATTTT; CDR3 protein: CATSAPDSNQPQHF
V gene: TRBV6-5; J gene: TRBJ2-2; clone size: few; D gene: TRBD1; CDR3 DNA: TGTGCCAGCCACGGGACAGTGAACACCGGGGAGCTGTTTTTT; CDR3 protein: CASHGTVNTGELFF
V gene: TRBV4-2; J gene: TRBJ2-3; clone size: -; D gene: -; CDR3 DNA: TGTGCCAGCAGCCAAGTCCGACTTGGGGGAGGAGATACGCAGTATTTT; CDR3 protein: CASSQVRLGGGDTQYF
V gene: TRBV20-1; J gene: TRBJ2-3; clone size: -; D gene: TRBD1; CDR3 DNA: TGCAGTCAAGAGAACCCGGACAGGGGGCTGGGTACGCAGTATTTT; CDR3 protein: CSQENPDRGLGTQYF
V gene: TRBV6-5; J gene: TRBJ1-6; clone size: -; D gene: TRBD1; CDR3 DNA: TGTGCCAGCAGTTACGCAGGGGGCGCGTCCGTCGCCTATAATTCACCCCTCCACTTT; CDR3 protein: CASSYAGGASVAYNSPLHF
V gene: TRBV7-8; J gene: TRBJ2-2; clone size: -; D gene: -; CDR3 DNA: TGTGCCAGCAGCTTAGGTGTAGGGGCGGTGAACACCGGGGAGCTGTTTTTT; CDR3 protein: CASSLGVGAVNTGELFF
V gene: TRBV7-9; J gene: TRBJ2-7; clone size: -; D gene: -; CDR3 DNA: TGTGCCAGCAACCCCGTGAGCTCCTACGAGCAGTACTTC; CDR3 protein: CASNPVSSYEQYF
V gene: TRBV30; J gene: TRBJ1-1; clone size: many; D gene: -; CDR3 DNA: TGTGCCTGGAGTGTACAGGGAATAGCTTTCTTT; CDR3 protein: CAWSVQGIAFF
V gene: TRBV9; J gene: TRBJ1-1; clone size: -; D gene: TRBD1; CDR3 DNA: TGTGCCAGCAGCGTCATCGGACAGGGCGGCTCTGAAGCTTTCTTT; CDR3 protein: CASSVIGQGGSEAFF
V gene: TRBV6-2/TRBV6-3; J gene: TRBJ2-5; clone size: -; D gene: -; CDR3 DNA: TGTGCCAGCAGACGACGGGGTCTAGAGACCCAGTACTTC; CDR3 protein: CASRRRGLETQYF
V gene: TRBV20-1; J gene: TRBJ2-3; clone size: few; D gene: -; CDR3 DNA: TGCAGTGCTAGAGATATTTCGGCGGGGGCTAACACAGATACGCAGTATTTT; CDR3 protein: CSARDISAGANTDTQYF
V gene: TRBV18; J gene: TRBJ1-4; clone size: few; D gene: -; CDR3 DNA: TGTGCCAGCTCACCAGAGATACAGTCGGGTGAAAAACTGTTTTTT; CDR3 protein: CASSPEIQSGEKLFF
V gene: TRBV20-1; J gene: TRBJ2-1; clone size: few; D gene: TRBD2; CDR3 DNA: TGCAGTGCTAGAGATGGGACTAGCGCCAGCAATGAGCAGTTCTTC; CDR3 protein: CSARDGTSASNEQFF
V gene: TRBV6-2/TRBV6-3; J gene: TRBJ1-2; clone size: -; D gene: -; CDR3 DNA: TGTGCCAGCAGCAACGGGCCAGTCTATGGCTACACCTTC; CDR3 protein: CASSNGPVYGYTF
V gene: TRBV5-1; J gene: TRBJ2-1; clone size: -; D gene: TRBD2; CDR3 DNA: TGCGCCAGCAGCTTGGGCCCTGGGCGGGGGGGCGTTGAGCAGTTCTTC; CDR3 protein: CASSLGPGRGGVEQFF
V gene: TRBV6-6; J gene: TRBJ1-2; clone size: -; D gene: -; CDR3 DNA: TGTGCCAGCAGTTGGGATCGACAGCCTAACTATGGCTACACCTTC; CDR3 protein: CASSWDRQPNYGYTF
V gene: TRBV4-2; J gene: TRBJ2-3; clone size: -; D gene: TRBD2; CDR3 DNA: TGTGCCAGCAGCCAAGAAAGCGGGGGGGCCGTAGATACGCAGTATTTT; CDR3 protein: CASSQESGGAVDTQYF
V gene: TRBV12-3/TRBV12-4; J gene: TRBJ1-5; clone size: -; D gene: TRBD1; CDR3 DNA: TGTGCCAGCAGTGCGACAACGGGACAGGGGGCTCAGCCCCAGCATTTT; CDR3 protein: CASSATTGQGAQPQHF
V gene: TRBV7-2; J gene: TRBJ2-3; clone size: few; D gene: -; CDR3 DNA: TGTGCCAGCGGCCCTAGGGTAGCCGCAGATACGCAGTATTTT; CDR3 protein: CASGPRVAADTQYF
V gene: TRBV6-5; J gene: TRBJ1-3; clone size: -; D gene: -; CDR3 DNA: TGTGCCAGTTCGCACGAGACGGCAGGGGCCTACGGAAACACCATATATTTT; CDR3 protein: CASSHETAGAYGNTIYF
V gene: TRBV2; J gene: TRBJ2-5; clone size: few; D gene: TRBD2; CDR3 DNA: TGTGCCAGCAGAAGGTTACTAGCGGGGGGATACCAAGAGACCCAGTACTTC; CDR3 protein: CASRRLLAGGYQETQYF
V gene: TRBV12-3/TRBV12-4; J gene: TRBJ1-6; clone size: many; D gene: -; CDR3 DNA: TGTGCCAGCAGTTTAAATTCACCCCTCCACTTT; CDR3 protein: CASSLNSPLHF
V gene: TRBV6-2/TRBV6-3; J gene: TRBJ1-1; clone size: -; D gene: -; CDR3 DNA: TGTGCCAGCAGTTTTACCGGGGGTTGGGACACTGAAGCTTTCTTT; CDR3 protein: CASSFTGGWDTEAFF
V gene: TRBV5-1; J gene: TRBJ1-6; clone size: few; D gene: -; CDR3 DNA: TGCGCCAGCAGCCCCAGGGTCGCCGGGTCACCCCTCCACTTT; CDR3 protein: CASSPRVAGSPLHF
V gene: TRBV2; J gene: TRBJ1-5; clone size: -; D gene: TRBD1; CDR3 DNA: TGTGCCAGCAGTGAATTATTACAGGGGAATCAGCCCCAGCATTTT; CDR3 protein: CASSELLQGNQPQHF
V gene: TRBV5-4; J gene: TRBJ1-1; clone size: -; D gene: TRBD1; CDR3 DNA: TGTGCCAGCAGCCGCCGGGACAGATTGAACACTGAAGCTTTCTTT; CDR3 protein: CASSRRDRLNTEAFF
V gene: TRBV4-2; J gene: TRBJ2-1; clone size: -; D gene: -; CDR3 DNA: TGTGCCAGCAGCCAAGATCCCTCTACCCATGAGCAGTTCTTC; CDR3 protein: CASSQDPSTHEQFF
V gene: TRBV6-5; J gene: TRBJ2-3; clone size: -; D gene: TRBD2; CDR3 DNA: TGTGCCAGCAGCACGGAGCGGGGGGGCGGTGATACGCAGTATTTT; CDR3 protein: CASSTERGGGDTQYF
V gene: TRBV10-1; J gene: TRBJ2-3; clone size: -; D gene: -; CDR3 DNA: TGCGCCAGCAGTGAGTCGGCGGCGGCAGATACGCAGTATTTT; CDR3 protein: CASSESAAADTQYF
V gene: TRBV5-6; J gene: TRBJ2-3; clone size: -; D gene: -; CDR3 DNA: TGTGCCAGCAGCTGGGGGATTGGCCCAACCCTCACAGATACGCAGTATTTT; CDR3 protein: CASSWGIGPTLTDTQYF
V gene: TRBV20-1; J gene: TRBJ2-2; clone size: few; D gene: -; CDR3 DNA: TGCAGTGCTAGAGAGGGCTCCACGAACACCGGGGAGCTGTTTTTT; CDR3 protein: CSAREGSTNTGELFF
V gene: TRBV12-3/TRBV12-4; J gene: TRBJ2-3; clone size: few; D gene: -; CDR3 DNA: TGTGCCAGCAGCCCCGGGGGCCTCTACGTAGATACGCAGTATTTT; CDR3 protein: CASSPGGLYVDTQYF
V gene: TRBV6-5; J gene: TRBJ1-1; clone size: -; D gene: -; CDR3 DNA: TGTGCCAGCAGTTACGACAGATTAAACACTGAAGCTTTCTTT; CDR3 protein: CASSYDRLNTEAFF
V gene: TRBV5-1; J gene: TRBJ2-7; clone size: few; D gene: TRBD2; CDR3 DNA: TGCGCCAGCAGCTTGCCCAGCGGGGGCGAGCAGTACTTC; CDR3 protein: CASSLPSGGEQYF
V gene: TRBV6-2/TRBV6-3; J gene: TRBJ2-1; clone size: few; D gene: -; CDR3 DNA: TGTGCCAGCAGAACGCTGGACAACTACAATGAGCAGTTCTTC; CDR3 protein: CASRTLDNYNEQFF
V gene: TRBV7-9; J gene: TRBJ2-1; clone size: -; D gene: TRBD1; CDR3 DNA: TGTGCCAGCAGCTACGCGAGACAGGGGGATGAGCAGTTCTTC; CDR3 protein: CASSYARQGDEQFF
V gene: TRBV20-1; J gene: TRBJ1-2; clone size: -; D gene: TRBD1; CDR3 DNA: TGCAGTGCGGAAACAGGGGCTCCTAACTATGGCTACACCTTC; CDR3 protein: CSAETGAPNYGYTF
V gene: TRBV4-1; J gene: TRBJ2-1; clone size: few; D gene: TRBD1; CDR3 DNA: TGCGCCAGCAGCCAAGGTGGGACAGGGGAAGGTGAGCAGTTCTTC; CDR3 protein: CASSQGGTGEGEQFF
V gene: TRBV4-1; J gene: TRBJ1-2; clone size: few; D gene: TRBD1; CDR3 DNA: TGCGCCAGCAGCCAATCAGGGGGAAGTTCTAACTATGGCTACACCTTC; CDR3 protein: CASSQSGGSSNYGYTF
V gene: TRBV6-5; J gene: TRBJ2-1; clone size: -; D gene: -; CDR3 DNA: TGTGCCAGCAGTTATAACTATTACAATGAGCAGTTCTTC; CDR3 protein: CASSYNYYNEQFF